These 25 T cell receptor beta chains were all obtained from the same sample, sequenced in a study of OX40 agonist ivuxolimab in advanced cancers. Data came from immunoSEQ multiplex PCR; TCRdb stores just in-frame clones and leaves some out. The table records about 74,000 clones, roughly 90% of them present only once. This specimen was CD4+ or CD8+ T cells sorted from blood, taken in a trial of the OX40 agonist ivuxolimab. Source of these receptors: an adult with an advanced solid tumor such as melanoma, head and neck, liver or kidney cancer.

The J gene is TRBJ1-5, the V gene TRBV7-2; D might be TRBD1 (6 bases). CDR3 length: 16 residues. V dropped 2 bases and J dropped 0 bases, with 11 bases sitting between them. The germline V gene encodes CDR1 SGHTA and CDR2 FQGNSA. The CDR3 region is CASSLWWTDSNQPQHF. CDR3 in DNA: TGTGCCAGCAGCTTATGGTGGACAGATAGCAATCAGCCCCAGCATTTT.

Only a few counts were recorded for this clone. J is TRBJ1-5 and V is TRBV28; 11 positions match TRBD1. With V trimmed by 7 bases and J by 9 bases, 8 bases remained unmatched. This CDR3 comprises 14 residues. Per germline, CDR1 MDHEN and CDR2 SYDVKM. The CDR3 DNA sequence: TGTGCCAGCACAGGGACAGGGGGTATCTGGCCCCAGCATTTT. Protein sequence: CASTGTGGIWPQHF.

The chain joins TRBV4-1 to TRBJ2-1, with D uncertain. The ends were cut back, 0 bases at V and 3 bases at J, with 18 bases in the middle. This CDR3 spans 18 amino acids. Germline values: CDR1 MGHRA, CDR2 YSYEKL. Written as DNA, the CDR3 is TGCGCCAGCAGCCAAGATACATCACTTCCGGCGGACTACAATGAGCAGTTCTTC. Translating it yields CASSQDTSLPADYNEQFF.

There are a few counts of this clone. The chain recombines TRBV2 with TRBJ2-7, with 9 bases aligning to TRBD2. CDR3 size: 14 residues. From germline, CDR1 is SNHLY and CDR2 FYNNEI. J gave up 6 bases and V 4 bases, and 7 bases lay outside the gene matches. This chain's CDR3 is CASSASGARSEQYF. DNA for the CDR3: TGTGCCAGCAGTGCTAGCGGGGCGCGGAGCGAGCAGTACTTC.

This sequence joins TRBV5-1 and TRBJ2-3; D is unclear. V gave up 0 bases and J gave up 0 bases, with 2 bases separating them. The CDR3 contains 13 residues. CDR1 and CDR2 from the germline V gene are SGHRS and YFSETQ. CDR3 in DNA: TGCGCCAGCAGCTTGGGGAGCACAGATACGCAGTATTTT. Encoded protein: CASSLGSTDTQYF.

The CDR3 loop is CASSLKGLANYEQYF. CDR3 nucleotide sequence: TGTGCCAGCAGTTTAAAGGGACTAGCGAACTACGAGCAGTACTTC. This rearrangement joins TRBV28 to TRBJ2-7; 10 bases line up with TRBD2. Germline assignment: CDR1 MDHEN and CDR2 SYDVKM. The V gene end was trimmed by 2 bases and the J gene end by 3 bases; junction bases not matched to a gene: 4. The CDR3 is 15 residues long.

As to this clone: Other DNA sequences in this sample translate to the same CDR3. This chain uses TRBV5-6 with TRBJ2-2; D remains unclear. The V end was cut by 0 bases, the J end by 8 bases, with 11 bases between. Germline V gene sequence: CDR1 SGHDT, CDR2 YYEEEE. This CDR3 region has 14 residues. DNA for the CDR3: TGTGCCAGCAGCTTGGGATTGGAATCAGGGGAGCTGTTTTTT. The encoded protein is CASSLGLESGELFF. Combining the CDR3 with reference TRBV5-6 and TRBJ2-2 gives the whole variable domain DAGVTQSPTHLIKTRGQQVTLRCSPKSGHDTVSWYQQALGQGPQFIFQYYEEEERQRGNFPDRFSGHQFPNYSSELNVNALLLGDSALYLCASSLGLESGELFFGEGSRLTVL.

This clone was observed once. The rearrangement joins TRBV10-3 to TRBJ2-7, with 10 bases aligning to TRBD2. The CDR3 length is 14 residues. The ends lost 8 bases at V and 4 bases at J; junction bases unmatched: 8. Germline CDR1 is ENHRY and CDR2 is SYGVKD. CDR3: CAIQRLAGDYEQYF. The CDR3 DNA reads TGTGCCATCCAGCGGCTAGCGGGAGATTACGAGCAGTACTTC.

The V gene is TRBV6-9, the J gene TRBJ1-5; no definite D call. Germline lookup yields CDR1 MNHGY and CDR2 SVAAGI. CDR3 length equals 11 residues. Trimming took off 6 bases at V and 11 bases at J, with 11 bases between the two ends. In DNA, the CDR3 is TGTGCCAGCAGCAACACCAGGACCCAGCATTTT. This translates into CASSNTRTQHF.

V and J are TRBV7-9 and TRBJ2-4; 7 bases align to TRBD2. Trimming removed 2 bases from V and 8 bases from J; junction bases left unmatched: 15. CDR1 and CDR2 (germline): SEHNR, FQNEAQ (reference sequence). The CDR3 is 17 residues long. CDR3 nucleotides: TGTGCCAGCAGCTTATCCCTGGGGAGGGGAAATAGGGACATTCAGTACTTC. Its protein is CASSLSLGRGNRDIQYF.

The chain is built from TRBV6-6 and TRBJ2-7; D might be TRBD1 or TRBD2, each matching 5 bases. The V gene's germline CDR1 is MNHNY and CDR2 SVGAGI (reference sequence). The CDR3 is made up of 14 amino acids. Trimming removed 2 bases from V and 2 bases from J, with 10 bases in between. In nucleotides, the CDR3 is TGTGCCAGCAGTTACCGGGACGGCCCCTACGAGCAGTACTTC. Protein product: CASSYRDGPYEQYF.

The chain links TRBV7-2 to TRBJ2-1; TRBD2 matches at 11 bases. The CDR3 has 15 residues. Germline values: CDR1 SGHTA, CDR2 FQGNSA. Trimming took 6 bases from V and 3 from J; bases not matched to a gene: 4. The CDR3 nucleotides read TGTGCCAGCAGGCCGACTAGCGGGAACTACAATGAGCAGTTCTTC. This sequence encodes CASRPTSGNYNEQFF.

The rearrangement joins TRBV5-6 to TRBJ2-5; 9 bases map to TRBD1. The CDR3 runs to 14 residues. The germline V gene has CDR1 SGHDT and CDR2 YYEEEE. J gave up 4 bases and V 4 bases, and 5 bases lay outside the gene matches. The CDR3 DNA sequence: TGTGCCAGCAGCCTCCGGACAGGGGCAGAGACCCAGTACTTC. Residues: CASSLRTGAETQYF.

The CDR3 sequence is CASSVDPSYNSPLHF. CDR3 DNA sequence: TGTGCCAGCAGCGTAGATCCCAGCTACAATTCACCCCTCCACTTT. The chain uses TRBV9 and TRBJ1-6; D unclear. The CDR3 covers 15 residues. Germline CDR1 reads SGDLS; CDR2 reads YYNGEE. The V gene lost 0 bases and the J gene lost 7 bases, with 11 bases spanning the gap. Full variable domain (missing parts from reference TRBV9 and TRBJ1-6): DSGVTQTPKHLITATGQRVTLRCSPRSGDLSVYWYQQSLDQGLQFLIQYYNGEERAKGNILERFSAQQFPDLHSELNLSSLELGDSALYFCASSVDPSYNSPLHFGNGTRLTVT.

This chain uses TRBV25-1 with TRBJ1-6; the D gene is possibly TRBD1 (5 bases). Germline loops: CDR1 MGHDK, CDR2 SYGVNS. The CDR3 contains 15 residues. The V end was cut by 4 bases, the J end by 6 bases, with 13 bases between. Written as DNA, the CDR3 is TGTGCCAGCAGTGCCCCCGGGACCCTTAATTCACCCCTCCACTTT. Its protein is CASSAPGTLNSPLHF.

The chain joins TRBV5-1 to TRBJ2-5; TRBD2 agrees at 10 bases. Trimming at V came to 2 bases and at J to 2 bases, leaving 6 bases not matched to a gene. There are 16 residues in the CDR3. CDR1 and CDR2 from the germline V gene are SGHRS and YFSETQ. The DNA of the CDR3 is TGCGCCAGCAGCTTTGGACTAGCGGACCTTCAAGAGACCCAGTACTTC. Protein product: CASSFGLADLQETQYF.

This clone was seen once. The V gene is TRBV4-1, the J gene TRBJ2-1; a weak D match, TRBD1 (5 bases). CDR3 length: 15 residues. In germline, CDR1 is MGHRA, CDR2 YSYEKL. The V end was cut by 4 bases, the J end by 2 bases, with 12 bases between. Here the CDR3 DNA reads TGCGCCAGCAGCCGAGGACAAGGCCCCTACAATGAGCAGTTCTTC. It yields the protein CASSRGQGPYNEQFF.

The chain is built from TRBV29-1 and TRBJ2-7; D is unresolved. CDR3 length: 12 amino acids. V was clipped by 5 bases and J by 4 bases, with 12 bases between them. Germline V gene sequence: CDR1 SQVTM, CDR2 ANQGSEA. The DNA for the CDR3 is TGCAGCGTTTCGAACGGACGGTACGAGCAGTACTTC. It is translated as CSVSNGRYEQYF.

V and J are TRBV7-2 and TRBJ2-1; D uncertain. CDR3 length: 11 amino acids. Trimming cost V 5 bases and J 6 bases, with 5 bases left between them. CDR1 and CDR2 (germline): SGHTA, FQGNSA. The CDR3 loop is CASSLTNEQFF. The DNA for the CDR3 is TGTGCCAGCAGCCTCACCAATGAGCAGTTCTTC.

As DNA, the CDR3 is TGCGCCAGCAGCCCAGGGACAGGGGCCGACAATCAGCCCCAGCATTTT. Its translation: CASSPGTGADNQPQHF. The chain has TRBV5-1 and TRBJ1-5; TRBD1 matches at 10 bases. The V and J ends lost 4 bases and 3 bases, in that order; junction bases with no gene match: 7. CDR1 is SGHRS, CDR2 YFSETQ, per germline. This CDR3 spans 16 amino acids.

The CDR3: CASSDRTGSQPQHF. The CDR3, as DNA: TGTGCCAGCAGTGACAGGACAGGGAGTCAGCCCCAGCATTTT. The chain couples TRBV2 to TRBJ1-5, with TRBD1 matching 8 bases. Per the germline V gene, CDR1 is SNHLY and CDR2 is FYNNEI. The CDR3 contains 14 residues. The V segment lost 3 bases and the J segment 6 bases; nucleotides outside the gene matches: 4.

The CDR3 here is CASSAGQGANTGELFF. CDR3 sequence (DNA): TGTGCCAGCAGCGCGGGACAGGGGGCGAACACCGGGGAGCTGTTTTTT. The chain employs TRBV9 and TRBJ2-2, with TRBD1 matching 11 bases. Unmatched junction bases numbered 1, after V lost 3 bases and J lost 0 bases. Germline-derived CDR1 and CDR2 are SGDLS and YYNGEE. The CDR3 runs 16 residues.

V gene TRBV30 combines with J gene TRBJ2-1, with D possibly being TRBD2 (5 bases). This CDR3 contains 11 residues. From germline, CDR1 is GTSNPN and CDR2 SVGIG (reference sequence). Between the trimmed V and J ends, which lost 0 bases and 9 bases, there was a span of 6 bases. In nucleotides, the CDR3 is TGTGCCTGGAGTGTACGGGGTGAGCAGTTCTTC. Protein: CAWSVRGEQFF.

The V call is TRBV28, the J call TRBJ1-2; D not resolved. The length of the CDR3 is 12 residues. Germline assignment: CDR1 MDHEN and CDR2 SYDVKM. Trimming removed 1 base at V and 6 bases at J, with 6 bases between. In DNA form, the CDR3 reads TGTGCCAGCAGTTTATTCTCGGATGGCTACACCTTC. This sequence encodes CASSLFSDGYTF.

This chain joins TRBV7-2 and TRBJ2-1, with D uncertain. Per germline, CDR1 SGHTA and CDR2 FQGNSA. The CDR3 is 12 residues long. V lost 2 bases and J 9 bases, leaving 8 bases between the germline ends. The CDR3 coding sequence is TGTGCCAGCAGCTTAACTCTCGGTGAGCAGTTCTTC. Its protein product is CASSLTLGEQFF.